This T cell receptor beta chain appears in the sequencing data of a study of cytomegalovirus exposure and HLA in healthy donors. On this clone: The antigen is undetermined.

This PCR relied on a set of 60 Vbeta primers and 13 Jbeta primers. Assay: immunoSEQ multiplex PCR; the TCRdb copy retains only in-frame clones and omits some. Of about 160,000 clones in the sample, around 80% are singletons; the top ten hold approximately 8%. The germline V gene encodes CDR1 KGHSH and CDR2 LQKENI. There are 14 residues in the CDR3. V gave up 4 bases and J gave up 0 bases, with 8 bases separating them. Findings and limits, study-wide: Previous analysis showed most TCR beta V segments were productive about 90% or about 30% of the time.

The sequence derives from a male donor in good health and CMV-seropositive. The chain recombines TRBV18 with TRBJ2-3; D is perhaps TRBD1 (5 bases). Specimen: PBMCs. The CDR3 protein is CASSLGLSTDTQYF. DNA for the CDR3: TGTGCCAGCTCACTGGGGCTTAGCACAGATACGCAGTATTTT.